A single sample is the source of the 13 T cell receptor beta chains below, sequenced in a study of blood T cell repertoires in COVID-19. Sequenced by immunoSEQ multiplex PCR; TCRdb stores in-frame clones only, minus some. The profile shows 190,000 or so clones, about 85% of them singletons. Sequences were obtained from peripheral blood. Receptor source: a woman aged 80 or older with acute or convalescent COVID-19.

The rearrangement links TRBV5-1 to TRBJ2-3, with TRBD2 identical over 8 bases. The J segment lost 6 bases and the V segment lost 4 bases, leaving 10 bases of the junction unmatched. The CDR3 runs 15 residues. Per germline, CDR1 SGHRS and CDR2 YFSETQ. The CDR3 bases are TGCGCCAGCAGCCGGGGGGGAGTTTCATCGGATACGCAGTATTTT. It yields the protein CASSRGGVSSDTQYF. Full variable domain (missing parts from reference TRBV5-1 and TRBJ2-3): KAGVTQTPRYLIKTRGQQVTLSCSPISGHRSVSWYQQTPGQGLQFLFEYFSETQRNKGNFPGRFSGRQFSNSRSEMNVSTLELGDSALYLCASSRGGVSSDTQYFGPGTRLTVL.

This sequence joins TRBV5-1 and TRBJ2-5; D may be TRBD1 (6 bases). This CDR3 is 14 amino acids long. Germline CDR1 is SGHRS and CDR2 is YFSETQ. V lost 2 bases, J lost 2 bases, and 10 bases lay in between. CDR3 in DNA: TGCGCCAGCAGCTTACAGGGACCACAAGAGACCCAGTACTTC. Amino acid sequence: CASSLQGPQETQYF. Based on the CDR3 plus reference TRBV5-1 and TRBJ2-5, the full variable domain is KAGVTQTPRYLIKTRGQQVTLSCSPISGHRSVSWYQQTPGQGLQFLFEYFSETQRNKGNFPGRFSGRQFSNSRSEMNVSTLELGDSALYLCASSLQGPQETQYFGPGTRLLVL.

CDR3 nucleotide sequence: TGCGCCAGCAGCTTGTTTAGCGGGCCCTACAATGAGCAGTTCTTC. Amino acids: CASSLFSGPYNEQFF. This chain connects TRBV5-1 to TRBJ2-1, with TRBD2 matching 7 bases. CDR3 length equals 15 residues. Germline CDR1 SGHRS, CDR2 YFSETQ. V shed 1 base, J shed 2 bases, and the junction held 3 bases outside the gene matches.

The chain uses TRBV4-1 and TRBJ2-7; 11 bases match TRBD2. Germline CDR1 MGHRA, CDR2 YSYEKL. V shed 3 bases, J shed 3 bases, and the junction held 1 base outside the gene matches. The length of the CDR3 is 14 residues. The CDR3 protein is CASSQGLAVYEQYF. In nucleotides, the CDR3 is TGCGCCAGCAGCCAGGGACTAGCGGTCTACGAGCAGTACTTC.

The chain recombines TRBV2 with TRBJ2-1; D is uncertain. The CDR3 totals 10 residues. V was shortened by 5 bases and J by 7 bases, with 3 bases between the two germline ends. The V gene's germline CDR1 is SNHLY and CDR2 FYNNEI. As DNA, the CDR3 is TGTGCCAGCAGTACAAATGAGCAGTTCTTC. This translates into CASSTNEQFF. Variable domain in full (rest from reference TRBV2 and TRBJ2-1): EPEVTQTPSHQVTQMGQEVILRCVPISNHLYFYWYRQILGQKVEFLVSFYNNEISEKSEIFDDQFSVERPDGSNFTLKIRSTKLEDSAMYFCASSTNEQFFGPGTRLTVL.

The rearrangement links TRBV6-5 to TRBJ1-5; D uncertain. V lost 2 bases, J lost 7 bases, and 9 bases lay in between. The CDR3 loop spans 13 amino acids. The V gene's germline CDR1 is MNHEY and CDR2 SVGAGI. The CDR3 region has the DNA TGTGCCAGCAGTTACGGCCTCAGGCAGCCCCAGCATTTT. Its translation is CASSYGLRQPQHF.

The chain links TRBV7-8 to TRBJ1-1; unclear D gene. Looked up from germline, CDR1 is SGHVS and CDR2 is FQNEAQ. Trimming removed 4 bases from V and 1 base from J, with 7 bases in between. CDR3 length: 13 amino acids. CDR3 protein: CASSSQSNTEAFF. As DNA, the CDR3 is TGTGCCAGCAGCTCACAATCGAACACTGAAGCTTTCTTT. Using reference TRBV7-8 and TRBJ1-1 for the parts outside the CDR3, the full variable domain is GAGVSQSPRYKVAKRGQDVALRCDPISGHVSLFWYQQALGQGPEFLTYFQNEAQLDKSGLPSDRFFAERPEGSVSTLKIQRTQQEDSAVYLCASSSQSNTEAFFGQGTRLTVV.

V and J are TRBV21-1 and TRBJ2-7; TRBD1, as called in the table, went unchecked against the DNA. TRBV21-1 is classified as a pseudogene. CDR3 length: 13 residues. CDR3 in amino acids: CASSRGWGWEQYF. The CDR3 DNA reads as TGTGCCAGCAGCCGAGGTTGGGGCTGGGAGCAGTACTTC.

This rearrangement joins TRBV27 to TRBJ1-6; 7 positions match TRBD1. Germline V CDR1 and CDR2: MNHEY, SMNVEV (reference sequence). J was trimmed by 7 bases and V by 4 bases; bases with no gene match: 7. This CDR3 has 15 amino acids. In nucleotides, the CDR3 is TGTGCCAGCAGTTCATCCGGGACAGTAAATTCACCCCTCCACTTT. Translation: CASSSSGTVNSPLHF.

J is TRBJ2-7 and V is TRBV6-2 or TRBV6-3, with a tentative D call TRBD1 (6 bases). This CDR3 comprises 16 residues. Germline loops: CDR1 MNHEY, CDR2 SVGEGT. Trimming shortened V by 2 bases and J by 2 bases, and 16 bases separated the two germline ends. CDR3 nucleotides: TGTGCCAGCAGTTACCCGCCGGACAGATCTACCTACGAGCAGTACTTC. Encoded protein: CASSYPPDRSTYEQYF.

The J gene is TRBJ2-7, the V gene TRBV5-4; 10 nucleotides match TRBD2. The CDR3 totals 15 residues. With V trimmed by 4 bases and J by 4 bases, 8 bases remained unmatched. Germline V gives CDR1 SGHNT, CDR2 YYREEE (reference sequence). The chain's CDR3 is CASSPPGLAPYEQYF. For the CDR3, the DNA is TGTGCCAGCAGCCCACCGGGACTAGCGCCTTACGAGCAGTACTTC.

The rearrangement joins TRBV6-2 or TRBV6-3 to TRBJ2-1, with D perhaps matching TRBD1 (7 bases). CDR3 length: 15 residues. Trimming took off 3 bases at V and 7 bases at J, with 16 bases between the two ends. Germline V gene data show CDR1 as MNHEY and CDR2 as SVGEGT. The CDR3: CASSYGRSGGNEQFF. The CDR3 DNA reads TGTGCCAGCAGTTATGGCAGGTCAGGGGGGAATGAGCAGTTCTTC.

The V call is TRBV7-9, the J call TRBJ2-1; 8 positions agree with TRBD2. This CDR3 has 15 amino acids. Trimming cost V 6 bases and J 4 bases; bases outside gene matches: 8. Germline CDR1 reads SEHNR; CDR2 reads FQNEAQ (reference sequence). CDR3 nucleotides: TGTGCCAGCAGTCGTCGGGAGGGTAGTTACAATGAGCAGTTCTTC. Protein product: CASSRREGSYNEQFF.